The 28 T cell receptor beta chains below come from one sample, sequenced in a study of neurological immune-mediated disorders. TCRdb processed the 5' RACE reads anew with MiXCR; each CDR3 protein has one entry. This repertoire shows approximately 41,000 distinct CDR3 sequences, 2.5% found once; its top ten account for 9.5% to 15%. The sequenced material came from PBMCs. The receptors shown here come from a man aged 25 to 45 with multiple sclerosis.

This clonotype was picked up many times. The chain recombines TRBV5-1 with TRBJ2-5; 14 bases align to TRBD2. Germline trimming cut 4 bases from V and 4 bases from J; bases unmatched to any gene: 6. CDR3 length equals 16 residues. The germline V gene encodes CDR1 SGHRS and CDR2 YFSETQ. CDR3 in DNA: TGCGCCAGCAGCCCGACTAGCGGGGGGGCTTCAGAGACCCAGTACTTC. Amino acid sequence: CASSPTSGGASETQYF.

This clonotype occurred many times. The chain links TRBV4-1 to TRBJ2-1, with TRBD1 identical over 8 bases. CDR1 MGHRA and CDR2 YSYEKL come from the germline V gene. J was trimmed by 5 bases and V by 7 bases; bases with no gene match: 4. The CDR3 totals 13 residues. This CDR3 is CASKKTGDNEQFF. In DNA form, the CDR3 reads TGCGCCAGCAAGAAGACAGGGGACAATGAGCAGTTCTTC.

This clonotype was counted many times. This sequence joins TRBV7-2 and TRBJ1-1; D might be TRBD1 (5 bases). The V gene's germline CDR1 is SGHTA and CDR2 FQGNSA. The CDR3 has 12 amino acids. Trimming shortened V by 6 bases and J by 5 bases, and 10 bases separated the two germline ends. Here the CDR3 DNA reads TGTGCCAGCAGAGGGGATAGGACTGAAGCTTTCTTT. The encoded protein is CASRGDRTEAFF.

This clonotype was found many times. V is TRBV12-3 or TRBV12-4 and J is TRBJ1-4, with no clear D. CDR3 length: 15 amino acids. V was shortened by 1 base and J by 3 bases, with 9 bases between the two germline ends. CDR3 residues: CASSLGKGANEKLFF. The DNA of the CDR3 is TGTGCCAGCAGTTTAGGAAAGGGAGCTAATGAAAAACTGTTTTTT.

This clonotype has ten or more counts. The rearrangement links TRBV20-1 to TRBJ2-7; TRBD2 matches 11 bases. Per the germline V gene, CDR1 is DFQATT and CDR2 is SNEGSKA (reference sequence). CDR3 length equals 15 residues. After removal of 0 bases from V and 6 bases from J, the junction contained 7 bases not matched to a gene. DNA for the CDR3: TGCAGTGCTAGAGACACTAGCGGGAGTTTTTCCGAGCAGTACTTC. It translates to CSARDTSGSFSEQYF.

This clonotype occurred many times. The V and J genes are TRBV27 and TRBJ1-5, with D perhaps matching TRBD1 (5 bases). Trimming cost V 3 bases and J 2 bases, with 11 bases left between them. The CDR3 has 15 residues. In germline, CDR1 is MNHEY, CDR2 SMNVEV (reference sequence). CDR3 nucleotide sequence: TGTGCCAGCAGTTTGGGGGGTTTGGGCAATCAGCCCCAGCATTTT. This encodes CASSLGGLGNQPQHF.

In this sample, this clonotype turned up many times. This chain connects TRBV20-1 to TRBJ2-2; 10 bases align to TRBD2. CDR1 DFQATT and CDR2 SNEGSKA come from the germline V gene (reference sequence). CDR3 length: 13 residues. The trim removed 6 bases at V and 7 bases at J, leaving 5 bases unmatched. CDR3 in amino acids: CSALGLAFGELFF. For the CDR3, the DNA is TGCAGTGCCCTGGGACTAGCGTTCGGGGAGCTGTTTTTT.

This clonotype was counted ten times or more. The chain employs TRBV5-1 and TRBJ2-3; D is uncertain. The CDR3 consists of 14 residues. The germline gives CDR1 SGHRS, CDR2 YFSETQ. V dropped 0 bases and J dropped 3 bases, with 8 bases sitting between them. CDR3 sequence: CASSLDSGTDTQYF. The DNA for the CDR3 is TGCGCCAGCAGCTTGGACAGTGGGACAGATACGCAGTATTTT.

This clonotype has ten or more counts. V is TRBV5-1 and J is TRBJ2-1; maybe TRBD1 (5 bases). Germline V lookup: CDR1 SGHRS, CDR2 YFSETQ. Deletions cut 4 bases from V and 9 bases from J, with 20 bases between. The CDR3 runs 15 residues. CDR3 in DNA: TGCGCCAGCAGCCCCTCTGGGGCAGTTGCTATTGAGCAGTTCTTC. It translates to CASSPSGAVAIEQFF. Variable domain in full (rest from reference TRBV5-1 and TRBJ2-1): KAGVTQTPRYLIKTRGQQVTLSCSPISGHRSVSWYQQTPGQGLQFLFEYFSETQRNKGNFPGRFSGRQFSNSRSEMNVSTLELGDSALYLCASSPSGAVAIEQFFGPGTRLTVL.

This clonotype was counted many times. The chain employs TRBV13 and TRBJ2-7; TRBD1 or TRBD2 may be the D gene (5 bases each). Germline assignment: CDR1 PRHDT and CDR2 FYEKMQ (reference sequence). The ends were cut back, 6 bases at V and 0 bases at J, with 12 bases in the middle. The CDR3 consists of 14 residues. The CDR3 reads CASRPGPNSYEQYF. DNA of the CDR3: TGTGCCAGCAGACCGGGACCGAACTCCTACGAGCAGTACTTC.

This clonotype was counted at least ten times. This chain joins TRBV7-3 and TRBJ2-5, with TRBD2 identical over 14 bases. The V gene end was trimmed by 1 base and the J gene end by 2 bases; junction bases not matched to a gene: 6. Germline V lookup: CDR1 SGHTA, CDR2 FQGTGA. The CDR3 totals 18 residues. CDR3: CASSLNGGTSGRQETQYF. For the CDR3, the DNA is TGTGCCAGCAGCTTAAATGGGGGGACTAGCGGGAGACAAGAGACCCAGTACTTC.

This clonotype was detected ten times or more. The V call is TRBV12-3 or TRBV12-4, the J call TRBJ2-2, with D possibly TRBD2 on 5 matching bases. The CDR3 sequence is 13 residues long. V dropped 4 bases and J dropped 4 bases, with 7 bases sitting between them. CDR3 in DNA: TGTGCCAGCAGTTCTAGCCGCACCGGGGAGCTGTTTTTT. Protein sequence: CASSSSRTGELFF.

The chain employs TRBV4-3 and TRBJ2-1; 12 bases are a match to TRBD2. Losses at the gene ends were 0 bases for V and 7 bases for J; bases not matched to a gene: 4. In germline, CDR1 is LGHNA, CDR2 YSLEER. The CDR3 is made up of 16 amino acids. The CDR3 reads CASSQDRTSGRNEQFF. Here the CDR3 DNA reads TGCGCCAGCAGCCAAGATCGTACTAGCGGGAGGAATGAGCAGTTCTTC.

This clonotype was counted many times. The chain has TRBV5-1 and TRBJ2-5, with 12 bases aligning to TRBD2. The CDR3 consists of 18 residues. CDR1 and CDR2 from the germline V gene are SGHRS and YFSETQ. V was pared by 0 bases and J by 0 bases, with 6 bases of the junction left unmatched. CDR3: CASSLAPRLAGDQETQYF. As DNA, the CDR3 is TGCGCCAGCAGCTTGGCCCCGAGACTAGCGGGAGACCAAGAGACCCAGTACTTC.

This clonotype was detected many times. V usage is TRBV20-1 and J usage is TRBJ1-1; 8 nucleotides align to TRBD1. CDR1 DFQATT and CDR2 SNEGSKA come from the germline V gene (reference sequence). J was trimmed by 11 bases and V by 5 bases; bases with no gene match: 4. This CDR3 spans 10 amino acids. The CDR3 region has the DNA TGCAGTGCTTGGACAGGGAAGGCTTTCTTT. Translation gives CSAWTGKAFF.

This clonotype was counted ten times or more. No conserved phenylalanine or tryptophan ends this CDR3, so it is likely a read error. The chain has TRBV7-9 and TRBJ2-7; maybe TRBD2 (5 bases). From germline, CDR1 is SEHNR and CDR2 FQNEAQ (reference sequence). The CDR3 contains 15 residues. Trimming took off 5 bases at V and 4 bases at J, with 18 bases between the two ends. CDR3 sequence reads: CASSTKDRGVYEQYN. CDR3 DNA: TGTGCCAGCAGCACAAAGGACCGGGGAGTATACGAGCAGTACAAC.

This clonotype was recorded at least ten times. The chain's CDR3 is CASSLEAIMSSYNEQFF. The CDR3 nucleotides read TGTGCCAGCAGCTTAGAGGCCATCATGAGCTCCTACAATGAGCAGTTCTTC. This sequence joins TRBV7-2 and TRBJ2-1; D not certain. V was trimmed by 1 base and J by 0 bases, leaving 13 bases between them. Germline V gives CDR1 SGHTA, CDR2 FQGNSA. CDR3 size: 17 residues.

This clonotype appeared many times. This sequence joins TRBV4-1 and TRBJ1-4; D unresolved. Germline assignment: CDR1 MGHRA and CDR2 YSYEKL. The V gene lost 4 bases and the J gene lost 2 bases, with 17 bases spanning the gap. This CDR3 region has 17 residues. CDR3 coding DNA: TGCGCCAGCAGCCCGCTTTTTGTGGTGGTGACTAATGAAAAACTGTTTTTT. Amino acid sequence: CASSPLFVVVTNEKLFF.

This clonotype appeared many times. The chain recombines TRBV18 with TRBJ1-2, with TRBD1 identical over 8 bases. Germline V lookup: CDR1 KGHSH, CDR2 LQKENI. The V segment lost 6 bases and the J segment 6 bases; nucleotides outside the gene matches: 15. The CDR3 spans 16 residues. CDR3 nucleotide sequence: TGTGCCAGCTCGGACGAGTTCGACAGGGGAAGGGATGGCTACACCTTC. Protein sequence: CASSDEFDRGRDGYTF.

The chain recombines TRBV6-5 with TRBJ1-2, with 7 bases identical to TRBD1. Germline CDR1 MNHEY, CDR2 SVGAGI. This CDR3 has 15 residues. V lost 8 bases, J lost 3 bases, and 12 bases stayed unmatched. The CDR3: CASSHRGGGYYGYTF. The CDR3 DNA reads as TGTGCCAGCTCTCACCGGGGAGGGGGCTACTATGGCTACACCTTC.

This clonotype was detected a few times. CDR3 coding DNA: TGTGCCAGCAGCGTAGATCTCGCGGGGGAGCAGTTCTTC. This codes for CASSVDLAGEQFF. The V call is TRBV9, the J call TRBJ2-1, with a possible D match to TRBD2 (6 bases). Germline V gene sequence: CDR1 SGDLS, CDR2 YYNGEE. Trimming shortened V by 0 bases and J by 10 bases, and 11 bases separated the two germline ends. The CDR3 sequence is 13 residues long.

This clonotype was seen many times. This rearrangement joins TRBV6-5 to TRBJ1-3; no clear D. This CDR3 has 14 amino acids. The V end lost 5 bases, the J end lost 0 bases, and 8 bases lay between the germline ends. Germline V gives CDR1 MNHEY, CDR2 SVGAGI. The CDR3 spells CASSRDTSGNTIYF. CDR3 DNA sequence: TGTGCCAGCAGTCGAGATACCTCTGGAAACACCATATATTTT.

This clonotype was counted many times. The J gene is TRBJ1-1, the V gene TRBV6-2 or TRBV6-3; 7 nucleotides line up with TRBD1. Germline CDR1 reads MNHEY; CDR2 reads SVGEGT. The CDR3 contains 13 residues. V was clipped by 6 bases and J by 4 bases; unmatched bases: 5. The CDR3: CASRDPGGTEAFF. In DNA form, the CDR3 reads TGTGCCAGCAGGGACCCAGGGGGCACTGAAGCTTTCTTT.

This clonotype was detected only a few times. The chain is built from TRBV6-6 and TRBJ2-3, with 9 bases identical to TRBD2. With V trimmed by 3 bases and J by 2 bases, 6 bases remained unmatched. In germline, CDR1 is MNHNY, CDR2 SVGAGI (reference sequence). This CDR3 is built from 16 residues. The CDR3 DNA reads TGTGCCAGCAGTTATAGGGGCGGGAGGGCCACAGATACGCAGTATTTT. Amino acid sequence: CASSYRGGRATDTQYF.

This clonotype was counted many times. The chain carries TRBV4-3 and TRBJ1-2; no definite D call. Germline CDR1 is LGHNA and CDR2 is YSLEER. This CDR3 spans 15 amino acids. Trimming pared 0 bases from V and 4 bases from J, leaving 12 bases between. The CDR3 reads CASSQDKGLGYGYTF. In nucleotides, the CDR3 is TGCGCCAGCAGCCAAGACAAGGGATTGGGCTATGGCTACACCTTC.

This clonotype was observed many times. The chain combines TRBV7-9 with TRBJ1-4; no clear D. V lost 1 base, J lost 8 bases, and 8 bases lay in between. The length of the CDR3 is 13 residues. Germline lookup yields CDR1 SEHNR and CDR2 FQNEAQ (reference sequence). The CDR3 DNA is TGTGCCAGCAGCTTAGTTCTGGTCGAAAAACTGTTTTTT. Translation: CASSLVLVEKLFF.

This clonotype was counted at least ten times. J is TRBJ2-2 and V is TRBV5-1; 11 bases fit TRBD2. Germline CDR1 and CDR2: SGHRS and YFSETQ. The V gene end was trimmed by 4 bases and the J gene end by 5 bases; junction bases not matched to a gene: 10. The CDR3 is made up of 17 amino acids. The CDR3 sequence: CASSGGKTSGTTGELFF. The CDR3 DNA reads TGCGCCAGCAGCGGGGGGAAGACTAGCGGGACTACCGGGGAGCTGTTTTTT. The full variable domain, rest sourced from reference TRBV5-1 and TRBJ2-2, is KAGVTQTPRYLIKTRGQQVTLSCSPISGHRSVSWYQQTPGQGLQFLFEYFSETQRNKGNFPGRFSGRQFSNSRSEMNVSTLELGDSALYLCASSGGKTSGTTGELFFGEGSRLTVL.

This clonotype was detected ten times or more. The chain couples TRBV29-1 to TRBJ1-2; 7 bases are shared with TRBD1. CDR3 length equals 13 residues. V shed 7 bases, J shed 4 bases, and the junction held 9 bases outside the gene matches. CDR1 SQVTM and CDR2 ANQGSEA come from the germline V gene. CDR3: CSALGDRVYGYTF. In DNA, the CDR3 is TGCAGCGCCCTCGGTGACAGGGTCTATGGCTACACCTTC.